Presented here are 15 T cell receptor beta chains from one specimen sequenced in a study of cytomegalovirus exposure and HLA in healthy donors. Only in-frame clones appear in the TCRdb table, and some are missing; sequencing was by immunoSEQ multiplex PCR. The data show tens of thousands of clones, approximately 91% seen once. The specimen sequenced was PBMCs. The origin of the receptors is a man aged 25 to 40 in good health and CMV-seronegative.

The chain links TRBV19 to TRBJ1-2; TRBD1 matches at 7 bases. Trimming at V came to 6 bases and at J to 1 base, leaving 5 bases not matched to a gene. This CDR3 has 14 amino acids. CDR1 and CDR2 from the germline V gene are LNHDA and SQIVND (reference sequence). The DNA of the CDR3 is TGTGCCAGTAGCCGGGGACAGAATAACTATGGCTACACCTTC. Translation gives CASSRGQNNYGYTF.

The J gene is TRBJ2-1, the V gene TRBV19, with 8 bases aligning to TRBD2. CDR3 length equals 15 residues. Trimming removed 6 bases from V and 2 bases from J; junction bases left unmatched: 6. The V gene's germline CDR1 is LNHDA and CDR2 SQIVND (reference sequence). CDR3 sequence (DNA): TGTGCCAGTAGGACTCCGGGGGGGCCCTACAATGAGCAGTTCTTC. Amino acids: CASRTPGGPYNEQFF.

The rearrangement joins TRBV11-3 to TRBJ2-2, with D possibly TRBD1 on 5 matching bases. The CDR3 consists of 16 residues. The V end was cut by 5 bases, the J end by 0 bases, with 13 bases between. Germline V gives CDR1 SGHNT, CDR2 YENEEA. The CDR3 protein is CASSQNRFANTGELFF. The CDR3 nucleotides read TGTGCCAGCAGCCAAAACAGGTTTGCGAACACCGGGGAGCTGTTTTTT.

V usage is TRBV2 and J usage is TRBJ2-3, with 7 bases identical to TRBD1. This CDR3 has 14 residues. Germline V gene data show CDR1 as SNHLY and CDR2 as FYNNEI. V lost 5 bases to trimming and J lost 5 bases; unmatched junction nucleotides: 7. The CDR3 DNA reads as TGTGCCAGCAGTAGACAGGGAGATAGAGATACGCAGTATTTT. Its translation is CASSRQGDRDTQYF.

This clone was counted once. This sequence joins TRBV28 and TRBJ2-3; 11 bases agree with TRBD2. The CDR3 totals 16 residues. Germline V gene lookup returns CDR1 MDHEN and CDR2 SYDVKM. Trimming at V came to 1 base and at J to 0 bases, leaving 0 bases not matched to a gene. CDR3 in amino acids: CASSLLAGGSTDTQYF. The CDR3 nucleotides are TGTGCCAGCAGTTTATTAGCGGGAGGGAGCACAGATACGCAGTATTTT.

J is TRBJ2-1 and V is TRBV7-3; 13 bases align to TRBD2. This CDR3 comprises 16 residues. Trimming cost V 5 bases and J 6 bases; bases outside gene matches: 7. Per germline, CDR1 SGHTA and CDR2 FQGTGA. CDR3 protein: CASSPRGTSGVNEQFF. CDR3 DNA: TGTGCCAGCAGCCCCCGGGGGACTAGCGGGGTCAATGAGCAGTTCTTC.

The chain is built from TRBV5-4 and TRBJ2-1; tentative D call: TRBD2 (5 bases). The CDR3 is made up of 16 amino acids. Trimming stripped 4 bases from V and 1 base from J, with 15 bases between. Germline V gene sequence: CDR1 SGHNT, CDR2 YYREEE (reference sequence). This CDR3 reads CASSGREASSYNEQFF. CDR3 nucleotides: TGTGCCAGCAGCGGCCGGGAAGCTAGTTCCTACAATGAGCAGTTCTTC.

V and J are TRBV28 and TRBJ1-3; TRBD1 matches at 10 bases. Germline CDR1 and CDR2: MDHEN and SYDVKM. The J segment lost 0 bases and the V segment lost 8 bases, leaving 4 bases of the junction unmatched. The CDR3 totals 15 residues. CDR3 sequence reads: CASCWDRGSGNTIYF. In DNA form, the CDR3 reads TGTGCCAGCTGTTGGGACAGGGGCTCTGGAAACACCATATATTTT. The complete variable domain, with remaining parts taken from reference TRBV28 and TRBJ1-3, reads DVKVTQSSRYLVKRTGEKVFLECVQDMDHENMFWYRQDPGLGLRLIYFSYDVKMKEKGDIPEGYSVSREKKERFSLILESASTNQTSMYLCASCWDRGSGNTIYFGEGSWLTVV.

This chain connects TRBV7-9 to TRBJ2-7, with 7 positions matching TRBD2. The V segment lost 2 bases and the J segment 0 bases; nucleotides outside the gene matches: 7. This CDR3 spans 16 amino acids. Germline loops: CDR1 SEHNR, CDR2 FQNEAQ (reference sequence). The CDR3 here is CASSLIRGVTSYEQYF. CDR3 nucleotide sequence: TGTGCCAGCAGCTTAATTCGGGGGGTGACCTCCTACGAGCAGTACTTC.

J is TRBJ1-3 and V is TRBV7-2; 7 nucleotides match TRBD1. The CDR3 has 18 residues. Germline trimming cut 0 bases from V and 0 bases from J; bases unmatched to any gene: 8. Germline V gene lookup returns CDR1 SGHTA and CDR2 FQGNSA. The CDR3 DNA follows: TGTGCCAGCAGCTTAGCCCACAGGGGTACCCTCTCTGGAAACACCATATATTTT. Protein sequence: CASSLAHRGTLSGNTIYF.

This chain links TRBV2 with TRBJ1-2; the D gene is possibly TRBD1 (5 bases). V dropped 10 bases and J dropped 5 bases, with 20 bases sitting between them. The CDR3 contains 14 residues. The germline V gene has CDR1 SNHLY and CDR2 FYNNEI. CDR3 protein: CAKGQGEEVYGYTF. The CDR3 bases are TGTGCCAAGGGTCAAGGGGAGGAAGTATATGGCTACACCTTC. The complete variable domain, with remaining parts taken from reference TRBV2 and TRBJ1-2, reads EPEVTQTPSHQVTQMGQEVILRCVPISNHLYFYWYRQILGQKVEFLVSFYNNEISEKSEIFDDQFSVERPDGSNFTLKIRSTKLEDSAMYFCAKGQGEEVYGYTFGSGTRLTVV.

CDR3 residues: CASSKACGTGYIGNSPLHF. The CDR3 region has the DNA TGTGCCAGCAGCAAAGCATGTGGGACAGGGTACATTGGGAATTCACCCCTCCACTTT. The chain couples TRBV21-1 to TRBJ1-6; the D call TRBD1 from the table was never checked on the DNA. TRBV21-1 is reported as a pseudogene. CDR3 size: 19 residues.

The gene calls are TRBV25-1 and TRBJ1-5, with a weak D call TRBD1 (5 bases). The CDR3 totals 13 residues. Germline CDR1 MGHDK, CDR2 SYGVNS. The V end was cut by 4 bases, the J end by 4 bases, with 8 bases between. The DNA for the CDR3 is TGTGCCAGCAGTGCCGGGGGGAATCAGCCCCAGCATTTT. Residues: CASSAGGNQPQHF.

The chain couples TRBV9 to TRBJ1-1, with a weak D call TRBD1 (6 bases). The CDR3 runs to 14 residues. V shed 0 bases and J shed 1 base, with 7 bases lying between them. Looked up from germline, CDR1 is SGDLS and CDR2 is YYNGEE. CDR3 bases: TGTGCCAGCAGCGTAGGGACAGCGAACACTGAAGCTTTCTTT. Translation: CASSVGTANTEAFF.

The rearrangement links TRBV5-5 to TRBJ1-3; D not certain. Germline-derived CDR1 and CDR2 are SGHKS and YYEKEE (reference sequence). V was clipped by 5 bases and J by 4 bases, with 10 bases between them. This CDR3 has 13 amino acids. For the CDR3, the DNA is TGTGCCAGCAGGAATTCCGCGGGAAACACCATATATTTT. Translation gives CASRNSAGNTIYF.